A single T cell receptor (beta chain) is shown here with its context. Its antigen is currently unknown. These data originate in a study of shared clonotypes between healthy human individuals. Study at large: Those who served as donors were a couple of women and a few men between the ages of 18 and 49.

Points from the study as a whole: Estimated clonotype richness was generally higher in naive than memory subsets. Generation probabilities were higher for clonotypes shared across all four sorted-subset donors than for unshared ones.

Profiled with immunoSEQ multiplex PCR; TCRdb holds only in-frame clones, not every one. The data hold about 1.5 million clones, with approximately 98% observed a single time. The CDR3 has 14 amino acids. Germline V CDR1 and CDR2: SGHNT, YYREEE (reference sequence). V gave up 1 base and J gave up 5 bases, with 10 bases separating them. Participating donors were healthy, HIV-negative adults free of recent acute infections or vaccinations. This sequence joins TRBV5-4 and TRBJ2-1; weak D call: TRBD1 (6 bases). The sequence derives from a man between 25 and 39 years old in good health. Sequenced input: naive CD4+ T cells sorted from blood. Documented subset: CD45RA+ positively selected. For the CDR3, the DNA is TGTGCCAGCAGCTTGCAGGGGATGGACAATGAGCAGTTCTTC. Its protein is CASSLQGMDNEQFF.